This record concerns one T cell receptor (beta chain) sequence. Antigen specificity is unknown. The germline V gene has CDR1 MNHEY and CDR2 SVGAGI. V lost 2 bases to trimming and J lost 2 bases; unmatched junction nucleotides: 5. The CDR3 totals 15 residues. The data were taken from a study of CD8+ T cells in alopecia areata. As for the study in general: Treated patients swallowed 5 to 10 mg of oral tofacitinib twice daily. Overall study results and limits: Tofacitinib significantly decreased scalp clonality and expanded CD8+ clones among top 100.

Reverse transcription of extracted RNA yielded cDNA, which provided the sequencing template. Sequenced by immunoSEQ multiplex PCR; TCRdb stores in-frame clones only, minus some. The sample includes under 110,000 clones, almost 60% of them seen just once. Sample treatment: oral pan-JAK inhibitor, 5-10 mg twice daily. The V call is TRBV6-5, the J call TRBJ2-5, with 7 positions matching TRBD2. This TCR was recovered from a human donor with alopecia areata. Sequenced material: CD8+ T cells sorted from blood, taken at approximately week 61, from a patient treated with tofacitinib. CDR3 in DNA: TGTGCCAGCAGTTACGGCGGGGGTTCTCAAGAGACCCAGTACTTC. It encodes CASSYGGGSQETQYF.